A single sample is the source of the 17 T cell receptor beta chains below, sequenced in a study of blood T cell repertoires in COVID-19. Method: immunoSEQ multiplex PCR; TCRdb's copy keeps in-frame clones and lacks some. This table has hundreds of thousands of clones, approximately 90% appearing once. The source material was peripheral blood. These receptors all come from a woman in her thirties with acute or convalescent COVID-19.

The chain's CDR3 is CASSLGLAIEQFF. CDR3 DNA: TGTGCCAGCAGTTTAGGCCTAGCGATTGAGCAGTTCTTC. The chain links TRBV12-3 or TRBV12-4 to TRBJ2-1; maybe TRBD2 (6 bases). This CDR3 spans 13 amino acids. V dropped 1 base and J dropped 9 bases, with 10 bases sitting between them.

This chain joins TRBV6-5 and TRBJ1-4; TRBD1 matches at 7 bases. The germline V gene has CDR1 MNHEY and CDR2 SVGAGI. The CDR3 covers 14 residues. The V gene end was trimmed by 6 bases and the J gene end by 8 bases; junction bases not matched to a gene: 9. CDR3 nucleotides: TGTGCCAGCAGCTCAGGGGGAGCAGGGGAAAAACTGTTTTTT. Encoded protein: CASSSGGAGEKLFF.

The CDR3, as DNA: TGTGCCAGCAGAGGGGGCGGCCCCGCCAAAAACATTCAGTACTTC. It codes for CASRGGGPAKNIQYF. This sequence joins TRBV6-5 and TRBJ2-4; 7 nucleotides line up with TRBD1. V dropped 6 bases and J dropped 1; count of bases not matched to a gene: 6. Germline V lookup: CDR1 MNHEY, CDR2 SVGAGI. The CDR3 loop spans 15 amino acids.

This chain links TRBV28 with TRBJ2-3; 7 nucleotides align to TRBD2. CDR1 and CDR2 (germline): MDHEN, SYDVKM. J gave up 10 bases and V 4 bases, and 11 bases lay outside the gene matches. This CDR3 has 14 residues. The CDR3 DNA reads TGTGCCAGCAGTTATGGCGGGGGACCCCGGGCGCAGTATTTT. Protein product: CASSYGGGPRAQYF. The full variable domain, rest sourced from reference TRBV28 and TRBJ2-3, is DVKVTQSSRYLVKRTGEKVFLECVQDMDHENMFWYRQDPGLGLRLIYFSYDVKMKEKGDIPEGYSVSREKKERFSLILESASTNQTSMYLCASSYGGGPRAQYFGPGTRLTVL.

This clone was found once. This chain links TRBV10-3 with TRBJ1-3; the match to TRBD1 covers 7 bases. Trimming removed 2 bases from V and 3 bases from J; junction bases left unmatched: 7. Germline values: CDR1 ENHRY, CDR2 SYGVKD. The CDR3 extends over 16 amino acids. The CDR3 region is CAISEGQAGNGNTIYF. CDR3 DNA sequence: TGTGCCATCAGTGAGGGACAGGCAGGGAATGGAAACACCATATATTTT.

The rearrangement uses TRBV10-1 and TRBJ2-3; 14 nucleotides line up with TRBD2. The V gene end was trimmed by 5 bases and the J gene end by 4 bases; junction bases not matched to a gene: 5. CDR1 is WNHNN, CDR2 SYGVQD, per germline (reference sequence). The length of the CDR3 is 16 residues. Written as DNA, the CDR3 is TGCGCCAGCAGTAGCGGGACTAGCGGGGGATCAGATACGCAGTATTTT. Translated, it gives CASSSGTSGGSDTQYF.

This chain connects TRBV5-1 to TRBJ2-5; D might be TRBD1 (7 bases). Per the germline V gene, CDR1 is SGHRS and CDR2 is YFSETQ. Trimming cost V 7 bases and J 5 bases, with 21 bases left between them. The CDR3 sequence is 15 residues long. CDR3 amino acids: CASGDRVGGVETQYF. CDR3 DNA: TGCGCCAGCGGAGACAGGGTCGGGGGTGTGGAGACCCAGTACTTC.

In its sample, this clone was seen a few times. The chain is built from TRBV2 and TRBJ2-3; D may be TRBD2 (6 bases). In germline, CDR1 is SNHLY, CDR2 FYNNEI. With 6 bases removed from V and 0 bases from J, the gap between germline ends came to 16 bases. CDR3 length: 16 amino acids. CDR3 in amino acids: CASRTQRGTSTDTQYF. In DNA, the CDR3 is TGTGCCAGCAGGACCCAACGGGGGACTAGCACAGATACGCAGTATTTT. The full variable domain, in which reference TRBV2 and TRBJ2-3 provide the parts outside the CDR3, is EPEVTQTPSHQVTQMGQEVILRCVPISNHLYFYWYRQILGQKVEFLVSFYNNEISEKSEIFDDQFSVERPDGSNFTLKIRSTKLEDSAMYFCASRTQRGTSTDTQYFGPGTRLTVL.

This clone was detected once. This chain uses TRBV12-5 with TRBJ2-7, with 9 bases identical to TRBD2. After removal of 0 bases from V and 3 bases from J, the junction contained 9 bases not matched to a gene. Germline V gene data show CDR1 as LGHNT and CDR2 as FRNRAP. There are 17 residues in the CDR3. In DNA, the CDR3 is TGTGCTAGTGGTTTGGTACAAAAGCGGGGGGTAATCTACGAGCAGTACTTC. Its protein product is CASGLVQKRGVIYEQYF.

The CDR3 sequence is CASTGPIKEWGGENTGELFF. The CDR3, as DNA: TGCGCCAGCACGGGCCCAATTAAGGAGTGGGGCGGAGAGAACACCGGGGAGCTGTTTTTT. This chain uses TRBV10-2 with TRBJ2-2; tentatively, D is TRBD1 (5 bases). CDR3 length: 20 residues. Germline V lookup: CDR1 WSHSY, CDR2 SAAADI. Trimming left V 7 bases short and J 1 base short, with 28 bases between.

This chain uses TRBV5-1 with TRBJ2-1, with a possible D match to TRBD2 (5 bases). Trimming cost V 4 bases and J 4 bases, with 15 bases left between them. Germline V gives CDR1 SGHRS, CDR2 YFSETQ. CDR3 size: 15 residues. DNA of the CDR3: TGCGCCAGCAGCCCAATTTCGGGATTATACAATGAGCAGTTCTTC. Its protein is CASSPISGLYNEQFF.

V and J are TRBV9 and TRBJ2-5; 11 bases map to TRBD1. V lost 4 bases to trimming and J lost 5 bases; unmatched junction nucleotides: 13. The germline V gene has CDR1 SGDLS and CDR2 YYNGEE. This CDR3 region has 17 residues. CDR3 in amino acids: CASSPEGRTGGGETQYF. The DNA for the CDR3 is TGTGCCAGCAGCCCAGAGGGGAGGACAGGGGGCGGGGAGACCCAGTACTTC.

This clone was detected only a few times. CDR3: CASSLLGGPQETQYF. Written as DNA, the CDR3 is TGTGCCAGCAGCTTATTGGGGGGACCTCAAGAGACCCAGTACTTC. V is TRBV7-3 and J is TRBJ2-5; weak D call: TRBD2 (6 bases). This CDR3 region has 15 residues. Per germline, CDR1 SGHTA and CDR2 FQGTGA. V was trimmed by 2 bases and J by 2 bases, leaving 12 bases between them.

This clone turned up a few times. The V gene is TRBV14, the J gene TRBJ1-1, with 7 bases fitting TRBD1. J lost 5 bases, V lost 1 base, and 4 bases had no gene match. This CDR3 has 14 residues. Germline-derived CDR1 and CDR2 are SGHDN and FVKESK. Here the CDR3 reads CASSQVMTGTEAFF. DNA for the CDR3: TGTGCCAGCAGCCAAGTTATGACAGGGACTGAAGCTTTCTTT.

This chain joins TRBV4-1 and TRBJ2-3; 10 bases map to TRBD2. The germline V gene has CDR1 MGHRA and CDR2 YSYEKL. The CDR3 runs 15 residues. V lost 4 bases and J lost 5; bases outside the gene matches: 6. CDR3 sequence: CASSRLLAGKDTQYF. CDR3 in DNA: TGCGCCAGCAGCCGCCTACTAGCGGGGAAAGATACGCAGTATTTT.

The CDR3 sequence is CASSVDRARNEQFF. The CDR3 region has the DNA TGTGCCAGCAGCGTGGACAGGGCTCGCAATGAGCAGTTCTTC. The gene calls are TRBV2 and TRBJ2-1; TRBD1 matches 8 bases. Germline CDR1 SNHLY, CDR2 FYNNEI. The CDR3 sequence is 14 residues long. V was clipped by 6 bases and J by 6 bases; unmatched bases: 7.

This clone was counted a single time. The chain uses TRBV5-4 and TRBJ1-1; no definite D call. This CDR3 has 13 residues. V was cut by 2 bases and J by 2 bases, with 7 bases left in between. Germline CDR1 reads SGHNT; CDR2 reads YYREEE (reference sequence). The CDR3 spells CASSFRPNTEAFF. CDR3 bases: TGTGCCAGCAGCTTCCGTCCTAACACTGAAGCTTTCTTT.